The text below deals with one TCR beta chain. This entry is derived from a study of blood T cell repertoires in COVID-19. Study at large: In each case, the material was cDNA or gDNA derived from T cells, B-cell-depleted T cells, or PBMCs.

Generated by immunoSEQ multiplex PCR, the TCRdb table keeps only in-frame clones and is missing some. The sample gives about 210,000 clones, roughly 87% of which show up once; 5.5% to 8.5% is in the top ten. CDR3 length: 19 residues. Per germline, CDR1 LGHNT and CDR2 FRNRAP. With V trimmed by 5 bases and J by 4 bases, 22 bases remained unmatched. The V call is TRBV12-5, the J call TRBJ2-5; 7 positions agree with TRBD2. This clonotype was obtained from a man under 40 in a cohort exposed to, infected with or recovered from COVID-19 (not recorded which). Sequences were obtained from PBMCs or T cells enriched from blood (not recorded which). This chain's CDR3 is CASGPPLAVELPKPETQYF. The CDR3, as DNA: TGTGCTAGTGGTCCCCCCCTAGCGGTAGAACTCCCGAAACCAGAGACCCAGTACTTC.